Below are 17 T cell receptor beta chains sequenced from a single sample in a study of CD8 T cells in Susac syndrome. Reverse transcription of about 0.45 to 1 ug RNA was carried out with random hexamers. Using its own MiXCR run on the immunoSEQ multiplex PCR reads, TCRdb lists one record per CDR3 protein. Of under 350,000 distinct CDR3 sequences in the sample, about 90% were seen once. Sequencing input: CD4+ T cells from PBMCs. These receptor sequences come from a human donor with multiple sclerosis.

The chain recombines TRBV29-1 with TRBJ1-3, with D uncertain. Germline V gene sequence: CDR1 SQVTM, CDR2 ANQGSEA. The CDR3 has 14 residues. V was clipped by 4 bases and J by 0 bases, with 10 bases between them. CDR3 sequence reads: CSVGLGGSGNTIYF. CDR3 coding DNA: TGCAGCGTTGGTCTGGGTGGCTCTGGAAACACCATATATTTT.

This chain links TRBV3-1 with TRBJ1-2; D is unresolved. Germline CDR1 and CDR2: LGHDT and YNNKEL (reference sequence). V shed 1 base and J shed 7 bases, with 10 bases lying between them. CDR3 length: 13 amino acids. Written as DNA, the CDR3 is TGTGCCAGCAGCCAAGTTTTAGGAACTGGCTACACCTTC. Its protein is CASSQVLGTGYTF. The full variable domain, rest sourced from reference TRBV3-1 and TRBJ1-2, is DTAVSQTPKYLVTQMGNDKSIKCEQNLGHDTMYWYKQDSKKFLKIMFSYNNKELIINETVPNRFSPKSPDKAHLNLHINSLELGDSAVYFCASSQVLGTGYTFGSGTRLTVV.

The chain uses TRBV30 and TRBJ1-2; TRBD1 might be the D (5 bases). Trimming pared 7 bases from V and 7 bases from J, leaving 19 bases between. From germline, CDR1 is GTSNPN and CDR2 SVGIG (reference sequence). CDR3 size: 13 residues. The chain's CDR3 is CAYPGRARTGYTF. DNA for the CDR3: TGTGCCTATCCGGGACGGGCGAGAACTGGCTACACCTTC.

The genes are TRBV24-1 and TRBJ2-7; possibly TRBD1 or TRBD2 for D (5 bases each). CDR1 is KGHDR, CDR2 SFDVKD, per germline. The CDR3 length is 15 residues. Trimming left V 4 bases short and J 4 bases short, with 16 bases between. The CDR3 loop reads CATSEFRDGRYEQYF. The CDR3, as DNA: TGTGCCACCAGTGAATTCCGGGACGGACGTTACGAGCAGTACTTC.

The V and J genes are TRBV6-5 and TRBJ2-6; no reliable D call. Germline V gives CDR1 MNHEY, CDR2 SVGAGI. CDR3 length: 14 amino acids. The ends were cut back, 2 bases at V and 0 bases at J, with 2 bases in the middle. In DNA form, the CDR3 reads TGTGCCAGCAGTTACGTCTCTGGGGCCAACGTCCTGACTTTC. It encodes CASSYVSGANVLTF.

The chain couples TRBV24-1 to TRBJ2-3; no firm D call. The CDR3 covers 12 residues. V lost 1 base and J lost 8, with 6 bases in between. The germline gives CDR1 KGHDR, CDR2 SFDVKD. The chain's CDR3 is CATSDLGITQYF. In nucleotides, the CDR3 is TGTGCCACCAGTGATTTAGGGATTACGCAGTATTTT.

The rearrangement joins TRBV30 to TRBJ2-7; D is unresolved. The CDR3 contains 12 residues. The V gene's germline CDR1 is GTSNPN and CDR2 SVGIG (reference sequence). V lost 3 bases, J lost 2 bases, and 8 bases lay in between. In DNA form, the CDR3 reads TGTGCCTGGAGCGCCGCCCCCTACGAGCAGTACTTC. It is translated as CAWSAAPYEQYF.

The chain couples TRBV14 to TRBJ1-5; D may be TRBD1 (5 bases). V lost 7 bases to trimming and J lost 5 bases, with 18 bases between them. Germline V CDR1 and CDR2: SGHDN, FVKESK. CDR3 length: 15 amino acids. The CDR3 sequence: CASTWGGGGDQPQHF. The CDR3 nucleotides are TGTGCCAGCACCTGGGGCGGGGGAGGAGATCAGCCCCAGCATTTT.

The chain joins TRBV4-2 to TRBJ1-6; D gene uncertain. V was clipped by 0 bases and J by 7 bases, with 10 bases between them. The CDR3 has 15 residues. Germline lookup yields CDR1 LGHNA and CDR2 YNFKEQ. The CDR3 loop reads CASSQDFVPNSPLHF. The DNA for the CDR3 is TGTGCCAGCAGCCAAGATTTTGTTCCAAATTCACCCCTCCACTTT.

J is TRBJ2-3 and V is TRBV9; tentative D call: TRBD2 (5 bases). The CDR3 has 16 residues. Trimming shortened V by 3 bases and J by 2 bases, and 16 bases separated the two germline ends. Germline loops: CDR1 SGDLS, CDR2 YYNGEE. The CDR3 bases are TGTGCCAGCAGCGGGGCGGGTTCCATCTTCACAGATACGCAGTATTTT. It encodes CASSGAGSIFTDTQYF. The complete variable domain, with remaining parts taken from reference TRBV9 and TRBJ2-3, reads DSGVTQTPKHLITATGQRVTLRCSPRSGDLSVYWYQQSLDQGLQFLIQYYNGEERAKGNILERFSAQQFPDLHSELNLSSLELGDSALYFCASSGAGSIFTDTQYFGPGTRLTVL.

The chain employs TRBV19 and TRBJ1-1, with D unresolved. The V end lost 6 bases, the J end lost 6 bases, and 20 bases lay between the germline ends. Germline-derived CDR1 and CDR2 are LNHDA and SQIVND (reference sequence). This CDR3 has 15 residues. The DNA of the CDR3 is TGTGCCAGTAGAAGGGTAGAAAGCGTGGACGCTGAAGCTTTCTTT. Protein: CASRRVESVDAEAFF.

The genes are TRBV20-1 and TRBJ1-1, with unresolved D. CDR3 length: 13 residues. Germline lookup yields CDR1 DFQATT and CDR2 SNEGSKA (reference sequence). CDR3 sequence: CGIRRSSGTEAFF. The CDR3 DNA is TGCGGAATACGGCGGTCTTCGGGGACTGAAGCTTTCTTT.

The V call is TRBV5-4, the J call TRBJ1-2; 12 nucleotides align to TRBD1. The CDR3 spans 13 residues. The junction had 2 bases not matched to a gene; V was cut back by 5 bases and J by 6 bases. Germline assignment: CDR1 SGHNT and CDR2 YYREEE (reference sequence). The CDR3 sequence is CASRGQGANGYTF. The CDR3 DNA is TGTGCCAGCAGGGGACAGGGGGCAAATGGCTACACCTTC.

The rearrangement joins TRBV24-1 to TRBJ2-1, with TRBD2 identical over 10 bases. V was pared by 3 bases and J by 1 base, with 2 bases of the junction left unmatched. CDR3 length equals 16 residues. The germline CDR1 and CDR2 sequences are KGHDR and SFDVKD. This CDR3 is CATSDRTSGSYNEQFF. CDR3 in DNA: TGTGCCACCAGTGATCGGACTAGCGGATCCTACAATGAGCAGTTCTTC.

This chain connects TRBV7-2 to TRBJ2-5; D remains unclear. V lost 3 bases to trimming and J lost 7 bases, with 18 bases between them. The CDR3 runs to 15 residues. Per the germline V gene, CDR1 is SGHTA and CDR2 is FQGNSA. The CDR3, as DNA: TGTGCCAGCAGCTTCTCGATTTTAGGCGCGGCGACCCAGTACTTC. As protein: CASSFSILGAATQYF.

The chain recombines TRBV20-1 with TRBJ1-2; D may be TRBD1 (5 bases). CDR3 size: 15 residues. The V gene's germline CDR1 is DFQATT and CDR2 SNEGSKA (reference sequence). V shed 0 bases and J shed 4 bases, with 15 bases lying between them. The CDR3 spells CSARDPAGSLYGYTF. The CDR3 DNA is TGCAGTGCTAGAGATCCGGCAGGGAGTCTCTATGGCTACACCTTC.

The chain joins TRBV10-3 to TRBJ1-3, with no clear D. V lost 5 bases, J lost 0 bases, and 11 bases lay in between. CDR1 and CDR2 from the germline V gene are ENHRY and SYGVKD. The CDR3 has 15 amino acids. The CDR3 region has the DNA TGTGCCATCAGTCCCGGACGATCCTCTGGAAACACCATATATTTT. It specifies CAISPGRSSGNTIYF.